This is a list of T cell receptor beta chains from one sample in a study of blood T cell repertoires in COVID-19. The protocol was immunoSEQ multiplex PCR, while the TCRdb copy is restricted to in-frame clones and leaves out a portion. Here the sample spans approximately 110,000 clones, about 85% being singletons. What was sequenced was peripheral blood. Receptors were obtained from a human donor in a cohort sampled during active COVID-19. Both conserved end residues are part of each CDR3. D genes are given only for firm matches. Only some rows state a clone size, as once, few, many or a class for expanded clones.

d_call j_call clone_size v_call cdr3_nt cdr3_aa
TRBD1 TRBJ1-5 . TRBV2 TGTGCCAGCAGTCCAGGACAGGTTGTCAATCAGCCCCAGCATTTT CASSPGQVVNQPQHF
TRBD2 TRBJ2-3 . TRBV11-2 TGTGCCAGCAGCGAGCTAGCGGGGGGCCCCACAGATACGCAGTATTTT CASSELAGGPTDTQYF
TRBD1 TRBJ2-3 . TRBV24-1 TGTGCCACCAGTGATTGGGGACAGGGGGCGGGAGATACGCAGTATTTT CATSDWGQGAGDTQYF
. TRBJ1-4 . TRBV6-5 TGTGCCAGCAGAACAGGGCGGTTGGGTGAAAAACTGTTTTTT CASRTGRLGEKLFF
TRBD1 TRBJ2-1 . TRBV9 TGTGCCAGCAGTCTGGACAGGGGGTATGAGCAGTTCTTC CASSLDRGYEQFF
TRBD2 TRBJ2-7 once TRBV2 TGTGCCAGCAGCCCCATGGGTCTAGCGGGGGACTACGAGCAGTACTTC CASSPMGLAGDYEQYF
TRBD1 TRBJ2-1 . TRBV7-2 TGTGCCAGCAGCTTAGGGACAGGGGTAGGCAATGAGCAGTTCTTC CASSLGTGVGNEQFF
TRBD2 TRBJ2-1 once TRBV7-9 TGTGCCAGCAGCCCCATCGCGAGCGGGGGGTTCTCCTACAATGAGCAGTTCTTC CASSPIASGGFSYNEQFF
TRBD2 TRBJ2-7 . TRBV7-9 TGTGCCAGCAGCCTAACAATAGCGGGGGCCTACGAGCAGTACTTC CASSLTIAGAYEQYF
TRBD2 TRBJ2-7 few TRBV30 TGTGCCGGCTCCGGGACTAGCTTCGACGAGCAGTACTTC CAGSGTSFDEQYF
. TRBJ2-6 . TRBV19 TGTGCCAGTAGTCCAGGAACCTCTGGGGCCAACGTCCTGACTTTC CASSPGTSGANVLTF
. TRBJ1-1 few TRBV6-5 TGTGCCAGCAGTAACGGGGACAAGAACACTGAAGCTTTCTTT CASSNGDKNTEAFF
. TRBJ2-1 . TRBV29-1 TGCAGCGCCCTCCCCACTCAGGGTGAGCAGTTCTTC CSALPTQGEQFF
TRBD1 TRBJ2-1 . TRBV19 TGTGCCACCCGAGACAGGGGGTTGGACAATGAGCAGTTCTTC CATRDRGLDNEQFF
TRBD2 TRBJ2-1 . TRBV12-5 TGTGCTAGTGGTTTGGTATGGCTAGCGGGGGTGAACAATGAGCAGTTCTTC CASGLVWLAGVNNEQFF
TRBD2 TRBJ2-1 . TRBV18 TGTGCCAGCTCACCTGGGACTAGCTACAATGAGCAGTTCTTC CASSPGTSYNEQFF
TRBD1 TRBJ2-7 . TRBV6-1 TGTGCCAGCAGTGAAGCCGGACAGGGTAGTTACGAGCAGTACTTC CASSEAGQGSYEQYF
. TRBJ2-3 . TRBV7-8 TGTGCCAGCAGCTTAGAATCGCCGGGGACTAGCACAGATACGCAGTATTTT CASSLESPGTSTDTQYF
. TRBJ1-2 . TRBV7-2 TGTGCCAGCAGCCCAGAGACAGCCCATTATGGCTACACCTTC CASSPETAHYGYTF
. TRBJ2-1 . TRBV11-2 TGTGCCAGCAGCCCCGGACTGGGGGGACTTAATGAGCAGTTCTTC CASSPGLGGLNEQFF
. TRBJ2-1 . TRBV25-1 TGTGCCAGCAGTGATATGGCAGACTACAATGAGCAGTTCTTC CASSDMADYNEQFF
TRBD1 TRBJ2-2 . TRBV28 TGTGCCAGCAGAGAAAGCAGGGGGCAAACCGGGGAGCTGTTTTTT CASRESRGQTGELFF
. TRBJ1-1 . TRBV28 TGTGCCAGCAGTTTATTATACAAGAACACTGAAGCTTTCTTT CASSLLYKNTEAFF
. TRBJ2-5 . TRBV7-8 TGTGCCAGCAGCCGACAGATCGGGGAGACCCAGTACTTC CASSRQIGETQYF
TRBD1 TRBJ1-6 . TRBV19 TGTGCCAGTAGTCGACAGGGCGGTAATTCACCCCTCCACTTT CASSRQGGNSPLHF
. TRBJ2-6 . TRBV10-3 TGTGCCATCAGTGAAGCGGGACATCTATCTGGGGCCAACGTCCTGACTTTC CAISEAGHLSGANVLTF
TRBD1 TRBJ2-5 . TRBV13 TGTGCCAGCAGCGTAGGAGGAGGACAGGGGTACCAAGAGACCCAGTACTTC CASSVGGGQGYQETQYF
TRBD2 TRBJ2-7 . TRBV28 TGTGCCAGCAGTCCCTCCAGCCGACGACTAGCGGGGGGCTACGAGCAGTACTTC CASSPSSRRLAGGYEQYF
. TRBJ1-1 . TRBV19 TGTGCCAGTACTCCCATGGCGACAGGAAACACTGAAGCTTTCTTT CASTPMATGNTEAFF
TRBD1 TRBJ1-4 few TRBV5-6 TGTGCCAGCAGCTTGGTAGGGACAGGACGAGAACTGTTTTTT CASSLVGTGRELFF
. TRBJ2-1 . TRBV7-9 TGTGCCAGCAGCTTAAAGCTTGATGAGCAGTTCTTC CASSLKLDEQFF
TRBD1 TRBJ1-1 . TRBV6-2/TRBV6-3 TGTGCCAGCAGTTACCGACGGACAGGCAACACTGAAGCTTTCTTT CASSYRRTGNTEAFF
TRBD1 TRBJ1-4 . TRBV6-5 TGTGCCAGCAGTTTCACAGGGGGGCGGAAGAGTGAAAAACTGTTTTTT CASSFTGGRKSEKLFF
. TRBJ1-3 once TRBV7-2 TGTGCCAGCAGCGCCGTAACCTTGGGCACTGGAAACACCATATATTTT CASSAVTLGTGNTIYF
. TRBJ2-7 . TRBV14 TGTGCCAGCAGCTCCCGACAGGACTCCTACGAGCAGTACTTC CASSSRQDSYEQYF
. TRBJ1-5 few TRBV6-2/TRBV6-3 TGTGCCAGCAGTTTCAGGGGTGAGAGCAATCAGCCCCAGCATTTT CASSFRGESNQPQHF
. TRBJ1-2 once TRBV15 TGTGCCACCAGCAGAGATCGGGGGGCGGGCGGCTACACCTTC CATSRDRGAGGYTF
. TRBJ1-1 . TRBV19 TGTGCCAGTAGTACCATCGCTCAGGGTGAAGCTTTCTTT CASSTIAQGEAFF
TRBD1 TRBJ2-2 once TRBV7-7 TGTGCCAGCAGCTTGTCGAGACAGGGCACCGGGGAGCTGTTTTTT CASSLSRQGTGELFF
. TRBJ2-1 . TRBV5-1 TGCGCCAGCAGCTTGAGAGCCCAAGTACCACTAGCCATCCCCCCCTACAATGAGCAGTTCTTC CASSLRAQVPLAIPPYNEQFF
. TRBJ2-1 . TRBV7-2 TGTGCCAGCAGCTTAGCGCGGGATTGGAGGAGAAAGGGCAATGAGCAGTTCTTC CASSLARDWRRKGNEQFF
. TRBJ2-7 . TRBV9 TGTGCCAGCAGCGTAGCTTGGGACATTGGGGAGCAGTACTTC CASSVAWDIGEQYF
TRBD1 TRBJ2-5 . TRBV9 TGTGCCAGCAGCGGCGGGACAGGGGGCCGGGAGACCCAGTACTTC CASSGGTGGRETQYF
. TRBJ2-7 . TRBV6-5 TGTGCCAGCAGTTACTCACCCGGGGGAGATTACGAGCAGTACTTC CASSYSPGGDYEQYF
. TRBJ1-3 . TRBV18 TGTGCCAGCTCACCAGCGGGCTCTGGAAACACCATATATTTT CASSPAGSGNTIYF
. TRBJ2-1 . TRBV5-5 TGTGCCAGCAGCTATTACGGCTGGAGGGGGGGGACCTCCTACAATGAGCAGTTCTTC CASSYYGWRGGTSYNEQFF
. TRBJ2-3 . TRBV5-6 TGTGCCAGCAGCTTGGGAGGCGGGTTCTCAGATACGCAGTATTTT CASSLGGGFSDTQYF
. TRBJ1-2 . TRBV3-1/TRBV3-2 TGTGCCAGCAGCCAAGCAGACGGAGCTAACTATGGCTACACCTTC CASSQADGANYGYTF
. TRBJ2-4 . TRBV10-3 TGTGCCATCAGTACCGGACGGGAAACTAAGGATCAGTACTTC CAISTGRETKDQYF
. TRBJ2-5 . TRBV24-1 TGTGCCACCAGTGTGCTAGGCAAAGAGACCCAGTACTTC CATSVLGKETQYF
. TRBJ2-2 . TRBV9 TGTGCCAGCAGCGTAGTGGCGGGCGGGGAGCTGTTTTTT CASSVVAGGELFF
. TRBJ1-5 . TRBV28 TGTGCCAGCAGTCCAACAGGGAAGGGAGGCAATCAGCCCCAGCATTTT CASSPTGKGGNQPQHF
. TRBJ2-7 . TRBV14 TGTGCCAGCAGCCAAAGACACCTCTACGAGCAGTACTTC CASSQRHLYEQYF